Presented here are 25 T cell receptor beta chains from one specimen sequenced in a study of cytomegalovirus exposure and HLA in healthy donors. The PCR ran on 60 Vbeta and 13 Jbeta primers. Produced via immunoSEQ multiplex PCR; TCRdb's table is partial and in-frame only. The listing records 150,000 to 200,000 clones. Sequenced: PBMCs. These receptors came from a man aged 30 to 39 in good health and CMV-seronegative.

The rearrangement links TRBV7-3 to TRBJ1-1; D unresolved. V was clipped by 5 bases and J by 0 bases, with 19 bases between them. The CDR3 runs to 17 residues. The germline V gene encodes CDR1 SGHTA and CDR2 FQGTGA. The CDR3 bases are TGTGCCAGCAGCCCCCTCGGCCCGGGAGTCATGAACACTGAAGCTTTCTTT. Protein: CASSPLGPGVMNTEAFF.

V usage is TRBV6-4 and J usage is TRBJ2-2, with 12 bases lining up with TRBD2. The germline gives CDR1 MRHNA, CDR2 SNTAGT. The CDR3 totals 16 residues. J lost 5 bases, V lost 2 bases, and 3 bases had no gene match. CDR3 sequence (DNA): TGTGCCAGCAGTGACCGACTAGCGGGAGCGACCGGGGAGCTGTTTTTT. This gives the protein CASSDRLAGATGELFF.

V gene TRBV6-1 combines with J gene TRBJ2-5, with D uncertain. The germline V gene has CDR1 MNHNS and CDR2 SASEGT. The CDR3 runs 12 residues. Between the trimmed V and J ends, which lost 4 bases and 0 bases, there was a span of 3 bases. DNA of the CDR3: TGTGCCAGCAGTGCTTACCAAGAGACCCAGTACTTC. It is translated as CASSAYQETQYF.

The chain is built from TRBV5-1 and TRBJ2-5; TRBD2 matches 11 bases. The CDR3 has 14 residues. With V trimmed by 3 bases and J by 3 bases, 1 base remained unmatched. The germline V gene has CDR1 SGHRS and CDR2 YFSETQ. The CDR3 DNA reads TGCGCCAGCAGCTCGGGACTAGCGGAAGAGACCCAGTACTTC. This sequence encodes CASSSGLAEETQYF. The full variable domain, its missing parts supplied by reference TRBV5-1 and TRBJ2-5, is KAGVTQTPRYLIKTRGQQVTLSCSPISGHRSVSWYQQTPGQGLQFLFEYFSETQRNKGNFPGRFSGRQFSNSRSEMNVSTLELGDSALYLCASSSGLAEETQYFGPGTRLLVL.

This rearrangement joins TRBV18 to TRBJ2-2, with 7 nucleotides matching TRBD1. There are 13 residues in the CDR3. The V and J ends lost 6 bases and 7 bases, in that order; junction bases with no gene match: 5. Per the germline V gene, CDR1 is KGHSH and CDR2 is LQKENI. As DNA, the CDR3 is TGTGCCAGCTCTCCTGGACAGGACGGGGAGCTGTTTTTT. Amino acid sequence: CASSPGQDGELFF.

The V call is TRBV29-1, the J call TRBJ2-2; no definite D call. Trimming removed 4 bases from V and 7 bases from J, with 10 bases in between. The CDR3 consists of 12 residues. Per the germline V gene, CDR1 is SQVTM and CDR2 is ANQGSEA. CDR3: CSVARPRGELFF. The CDR3 region has the DNA TGCAGCGTTGCGCGTCCTCGCGGGGAGCTGTTTTTT.

The chain has TRBV10-2 and TRBJ1-6, with a possible D match to TRBD1 (5 bases). The CDR3 has 14 residues. The V end lost 6 bases, the J end lost 10 bases, and 16 bases lay between the germline ends. Germline loops: CDR1 WSHSY, CDR2 SAAADI. The CDR3 DNA reads as TGCGCCAGCAGGTCGGGGGGAACGCTGTCACCCCTCCACTTT. Amino acids: CASRSGGTLSPLHF.

V gene TRBV19 combines with J gene TRBJ2-1; TRBD2 agrees at 8 bases. The V gene end was trimmed by 7 bases and the J gene end by 6 bases; junction bases not matched to a gene: 8. CDR1 is LNHDA, CDR2 SQIVND, per germline (reference sequence). The CDR3 covers 14 residues. CDR3 amino acids: CASIPSGRVNEQFF. CDR3 coding DNA: TGTGCCAGTATCCCCTCCGGGAGGGTCAATGAGCAGTTCTTC.

The chain employs TRBV28 and TRBJ1-5; tentatively, D is TRBD1 (6 bases). CDR3 length: 14 residues. Germline CDR1 reads MDHEN; CDR2 reads SYDVKM. Trimming removed 3 bases at V and 6 bases at J, with 12 bases between. The CDR3 coding sequence is TGTGCCAGCAGTTTGTACAGGGAGGGTCAGCCCCAGCATTTT. Translated, it gives CASSLYREGQPQHF. Looking up the rest from reference TRBV28 and TRBJ1-5 gives the full variable domain: DVKVTQSSRYLVKRTGEKVFLECVQDMDHENMFWYRQDPGLGLRLIYFSYDVKMKEKGDIPEGYSVSREKKERFSLILESASTNQTSMYLCASSLYREGQPQHFGDGTRLSIL.

The rearrangement uses TRBV6-1 and TRBJ1-5; 8 nucleotides align to TRBD1. The CDR3 is 15 residues long. Trimming removed 5 bases from V and 4 bases from J; junction bases left unmatched: 7. Per germline, CDR1 MNHNS and CDR2 SASEGT. As DNA, the CDR3 is TGTGCCAGCAGTAAACTGGACAGGGTGAATCAGCCCCAGCATTTT. It specifies CASSKLDRVNQPQHF.

The V call is TRBV27, the J call TRBJ1-6; D ambiguous. V was shortened by 5 bases and J by 7 bases, with 15 bases between the two germline ends. The CDR3 has 15 residues. Germline-derived CDR1 and CDR2 are MNHEY and SMNVEV (reference sequence). This chain's CDR3 is CASSGPRGSNSPLHF. CDR3 nucleotides: TGTGCCAGCAGTGGTCCCCGAGGGTCCAATTCACCCCTCCACTTT.

The chain is built from TRBV11-2 and TRBJ2-7; D gene uncertain. The germline V gene has CDR1 SGHAT and CDR2 FQNNGV. The V gene lost 5 bases and the J gene lost 3 bases, with 14 bases spanning the gap. The CDR3 length is 14 residues. The CDR3, as DNA: TGTGCCAGCAGCCCCCCCTCGCACATCTACGAGCAGTACTTC. It specifies CASSPPSHIYEQYF.

The chain couples TRBV30 to TRBJ2-3; maybe TRBD2 (5 bases). Germline CDR1 GTSNPN, CDR2 SVGIG (reference sequence). The CDR3 spans 11 residues. CDR3 nucleotides: TGTGCGGCGACGGGGACAGATACGCAGTATTTT. Its translation: CAATGTDTQYF.

The V gene is TRBV30, the J gene TRBJ1-1; the D gene is possibly TRBD1 (5 bases). Trimming shortened V by 7 bases and J by 11 bases, and 32 bases separated the two germline ends. Germline V gene lookup returns CDR1 GTSNPN and CDR2 SVGIG (reference sequence). The CDR3 has 16 amino acids. The DNA of the CDR3 is TGTGCCTCCGCAACTCCGGGACTGAGTTATCTTGGGTTCGCTTTCTTT. This gives the protein CASATPGLSYLGFAFF.

The chain uses TRBV5-8 and TRBJ1-2; the D is unclear. Trimming cost V 3 bases and J 7 bases, with 7 bases left between them. The CDR3 runs to 11 residues. Germline V gene sequence: CDR1 SGHTS, CDR2 YDEGEE. The CDR3 DNA reads TGTGCCAGCAGCTCAGAGGGTGGCTACACCTTC. The encoded protein is CASSSEGGYTF. Drawing the rest from reference TRBV5-8 and TRBJ1-2, the complete variable domain is EAGVTQSPTHLIKTRGQQATLRCSPISGHTSVYWYQQALGLGLQFLLWYDEGEERNRGNFPPRFSGRQFPNYSSELNVNALELEDSALYLCASSSEGGYTFGSGTRLTVV.

The chain carries TRBV9 and TRBJ2-7; a weak D match, TRBD2 (5 bases). With 0 bases removed from V and 2 bases from J, the gap between germline ends came to 15 bases. Germline loops: CDR1 SGDLS, CDR2 YYNGEE. The CDR3 is made up of 16 amino acids. The chain's CDR3 is CASSVATGQEAYEQYF. CDR3 sequence (DNA): TGTGCCAGCAGCGTAGCTACCGGCCAGGAGGCCTACGAGCAGTACTTC.

The genes are TRBV6-5 and TRBJ2-1, with 7 bases that match TRBD1. CDR3 length: 13 residues. Losses at the gene ends were 7 bases for V and 3 bases for J; bases not matched to a gene: 3. CDR1 MNHEY and CDR2 SVGAGI come from the germline V gene. CDR3 nucleotide sequence: TGTGCCAGCACCGGGGACAGCTACAATGAGCAGTTCTTC. It encodes CASTGDSYNEQFF.

CDR3 DNA: TGCAGCGTAGAAATAGCGGCTCTATCCTACGAGCAGTACTTC. Amino acid sequence: CSVEIAALSYEQYF. The rearrangement joins TRBV29-1 to TRBJ2-7; TRBD2 might be the D (6 bases). In germline, CDR1 is SQVTM, CDR2 ANQGSEA. The CDR3 is made up of 14 amino acids. Trimming cost V 6 bases and J 1 base, with 16 bases left between them.

The chain links TRBV28 to TRBJ1-2; 9 bases align to TRBD1. This CDR3 contains 13 residues. V lost 4 bases to trimming and J lost 7 bases; unmatched junction nucleotides: 4. The germline V gene has CDR1 MDHEN and CDR2 SYDVKM. This chain's CDR3 is CASSSGQGIGYTF. The CDR3 DNA sequence: TGTGCCAGCAGTTCCGGACAGGGGATTGGCTACACCTTC.

The rearrangement joins TRBV29-1 to TRBJ1-2, with a weak D call TRBD1 (5 bases). The CDR3 spans 13 residues. Germline V CDR1 and CDR2: SQVTM, ANQGSEA. V was pared by 1 base and J by 2 bases, with 8 bases between. In DNA form, the CDR3 reads TGCAGCGTTGAAGGGGGCTTGAACTATGGCTACACCTTC. Protein sequence: CSVEGGLNYGYTF.

The chain uses TRBV5-1 and TRBJ1-1; 11 nucleotides align to TRBD1. The CDR3 has 16 residues. Germline lookup yields CDR1 SGHRS and CDR2 YFSETQ. J lost 4 bases, V lost 3 bases, and 8 bases had no gene match. CDR3 sequence (DNA): TGCGCCAGCAGCTCCGGACAGGGGGCTATTGCCACTGAAGCTTTCTTT. It yields the protein CASSSGQGAIATEAFF.

This chain joins TRBV29-1 and TRBJ1-4, with 8 bases identical to TRBD1. After removal of 6 bases from V and 3 bases from J, the junction contained 12 bases not matched to a gene. Germline CDR1 reads SQVTM; CDR2 reads ANQGSEA. This CDR3 is 16 amino acids long. CDR3 coding DNA: TGCAGCGTCCTTGAATACAGGGGGGGGGCTAATGAAAAACTGTTTTTT. Protein product: CSVLEYRGGANEKLFF.

The chain has TRBV11-1 and TRBJ2-7; 12 bases match TRBD2. After removal of 3 bases from V and 3 bases from J, the junction contained 6 bases not matched to a gene. The CDR3 totals 16 residues. Germline lookup yields CDR1 SGHAT and CDR2 FQDESV (reference sequence). The CDR3 coding sequence is TGTGCCAGCAGCTTCAGAGGGACTAGCGGGTACTACGAGCAGTACTTC. Translated: CASSFRGTSGYYEQYF. The entire variable domain, with the rest obtained from reference TRBV11-1 and TRBJ2-7, is as follows: EAEVAQSPRYKITEKSQAVAFWCDPISGHATLYWYRQILGQGPELLVQFQDESVVDDSQLPKDRFSAERLKGVDSTLKIQPAELGDSAMYLCASSFRGTSGYYEQYFGPGTRLTVT.

The V gene is TRBV6-5, the J gene TRBJ1-6; D gene ambiguous. The CDR3 contains 12 residues. CDR1 MNHEY and CDR2 SVGAGI come from the germline V gene. V gave up 8 bases and J gave up 9 bases, with 11 bases separating them. CDR3 amino acids: CASGGPSSPLHF. CDR3 nucleotides: TGTGCCAGCGGTGGGCCAAGTTCACCCCTCCACTTT.

The V gene is TRBV7-2, the J gene TRBJ2-1; 8 bases map to TRBD2. Germline assignment: CDR1 SGHTA and CDR2 FQGNSA. J lost 7 bases, V lost 1 base, and 3 bases had no gene match. CDR3 length: 14 amino acids. DNA of the CDR3: TGTGCCAGCAGCTTAGTCGGGAGGGGTAATGAGCAGTTCTTC. Translating gives CASSLVGRGNEQFF.